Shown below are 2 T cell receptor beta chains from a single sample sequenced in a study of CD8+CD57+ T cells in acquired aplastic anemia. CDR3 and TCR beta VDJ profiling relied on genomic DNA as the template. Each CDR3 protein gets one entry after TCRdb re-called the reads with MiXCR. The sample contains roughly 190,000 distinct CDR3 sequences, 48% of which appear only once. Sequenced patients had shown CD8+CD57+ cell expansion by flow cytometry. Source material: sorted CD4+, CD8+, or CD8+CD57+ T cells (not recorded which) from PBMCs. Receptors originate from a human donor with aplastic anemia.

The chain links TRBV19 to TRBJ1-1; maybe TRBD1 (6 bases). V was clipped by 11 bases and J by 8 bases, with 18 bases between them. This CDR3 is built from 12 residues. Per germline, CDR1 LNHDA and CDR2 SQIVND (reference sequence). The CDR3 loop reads CARSPSDREAFF. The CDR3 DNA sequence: TGTGCCCGGAGTCCGTCAGACAGGGAAGCTTTCTTT.

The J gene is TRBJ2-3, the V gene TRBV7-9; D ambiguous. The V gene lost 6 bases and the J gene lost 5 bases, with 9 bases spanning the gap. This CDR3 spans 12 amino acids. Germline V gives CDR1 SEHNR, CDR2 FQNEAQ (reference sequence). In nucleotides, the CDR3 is TGTGCCAGCAGAGGGTTCGAAGATACGCAGTATTTT. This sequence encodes CASRGFEDTQYF.